This T cell receptor beta chain appears in the sequencing data of a study of blood T cell repertoires in COVID-19. Study background: Researchers got acute and convalescent COVID-19 samples from the United States, Italy and Spain.

Germline CDR1 reads KGHDR; CDR2 reads SFDVKD. This CDR3 comprises 16 residues. The V end was cut by 3 bases, the J end by 5 bases, with 16 bases between. In the original workflow: Reference gene primers were amplified, and this amplification served to estimate nucleated cell counts. The protocol was immunoSEQ multiplex PCR, while the TCRdb copy is restricted to in-frame clones and leaves out a portion. For V, J and clone size, that table is used; D and trimming come from the DNA. The sample records about 160,000 clones, just over 90% being singletons. The sequenced sample was peripheral blood. The chain is built from TRBV24-1 and TRBJ2-1, with a weak D call TRBD2 (6 bases). The TCR sequence derives from a man between 18 and 29 years old with acute or convalescent COVID-19. The CDR3 loop is CATSDGGGERNNEQFF. The DNA for the CDR3 is TGTGCCACCAGTGATGGAGGCGGGGAACGCAACAATGAGCAGTTCTTC.